These T cell receptor beta chains were read from a single sample in a study of CD8+ T cells in alopecia areata. Measured with immunoSEQ multiplex PCR; TCRdb has only the in-frame clones, and not every one. The profile covers some 95,000 clones, with about 44% appearing a single time and less than 20% taken by the ten largest. The specimen was CD8+ T cells sorted from blood, collected at week 24, from a patient treated with tofacitinib. Receptor source: a human donor with alopecia areata. Both conserved end residues are part of each CDR3. The order of the fields is clone size, D gene, V gene, J gene, CDR3 DNA, CDR3 protein. D genes are given only for firm matches. Clone size is given for some rows only: seen once, a few or many times, or a class if the clone is expanded.

abundance: few
d_gene: TRBD1
v_gene: TRBV27
j_gene: TRBJ2-1
CDR3nt: TGTGCCAGCAGTCCCCGGGGACAGGGTTACGGAGAGCAGTTCTTC
CDR3aa: CASSPRGQGYGEQFF

abundance: .
d_gene: .
v_gene: TRBV29-1
j_gene: TRBJ2-2
CDR3nt: TGCAGCGTACCCGGGACGGAGAACACCGGGGAGCTGTTTTTT
CDR3aa: CSVPGTENTGELFF

abundance: .
d_gene: TRBD2
v_gene: TRBV7-9
j_gene: TRBJ2-5
CDR3nt: TGTGCCAGCAGCTCGGGACTAGCGGGAGGAAGGAAGACCCAGTACTTC
CDR3aa: CASSSGLAGGRKTQYF

abundance: .
d_gene: TRBD2
v_gene: TRBV10-2
j_gene: TRBJ2-2
CDR3nt: TGCGCCAGCCTTGGGGAGGGCGGGGAGCTGTTTTTT
CDR3aa: CASLGEGGELFF

abundance: few
d_gene: .
v_gene: TRBV9
j_gene: TRBJ2-4
CDR3nt: TGTGCCAGCAACACCGGGCCCAAGGACATTCAGTACTTC
CDR3aa: CASNTGPKDIQYF

abundance: few
d_gene: .
v_gene: TRBV29-1
j_gene: TRBJ1-2
CDR3nt: TGCAGCGTTCGGGGTTATGGCTACACCTTC
CDR3aa: CSVRGYGYTF

abundance: .
d_gene: .
v_gene: TRBV23-1
j_gene: TRBJ1-2
CDR3nt: TGCGCCAGCAGTCAATCGGTTACGACAGGAGAACATTACACCTTC
CDR3aa: CASSQSVTTGEHYTF

abundance: once
d_gene: .
v_gene: TRBV29-1
j_gene: TRBJ2-7
CDR3nt: TGCAGCGTTCGATTGGGGACTCCGGGCGAGCAGTACTTC
CDR3aa: CSVRLGTPGEQYF

abundance: .
d_gene: TRBD1
v_gene: TRBV29-1
j_gene: TRBJ1-1
CDR3nt: TGCAGCGCCTTGACAGGGGGGGGCACTGAAGCTTTCTTT
CDR3aa: CSALTGGGTEAFF

abundance: .
d_gene: .
v_gene: TRBV29-1
j_gene: TRBJ1-1
CDR3nt: TGCAGCGGTCGGAGGGGGGCTGAAGCTTTCTTT
CDR3aa: CSGRRGAEAFF

abundance: .
d_gene: .
v_gene: TRBV18
j_gene: TRBJ1-1
CDR3nt: TGTGCCAGCTCACCGGGCAGCCCCTTGAACACTGAAGCTTTCTTT
CDR3aa: CASSPGSPLNTEAFF

abundance: .
d_gene: TRBD2
v_gene: TRBV2
j_gene: TRBJ2-3
CDR3nt: TGTGCCAGCAGTCGCACTAGCGGGAGGCCCACAGATACGCAGTATTTT
CDR3aa: CASSRTSGRPTDTQYF

abundance: .
d_gene: .
v_gene: TRBV4-1
j_gene: TRBJ2-5
CDR3nt: TGCGCCAGCAGCCATCAACTCAGTGGTATGGAGACCCAGTACTTC
CDR3aa: CASSHQLSGMETQYF

abundance: few
d_gene: TRBD2
v_gene: TRBV5-1
j_gene: TRBJ2-1
CDR3nt: TGCGCCAGCAGCTTGGCCGGGATAGCGGGAGATGAGCAGTTCTTC
CDR3aa: CASSLAGIAGDEQFF

abundance: .
d_gene: .
v_gene: TRBV6-1
j_gene: TRBJ1-4
CDR3nt: TGTGCCAGCAGTCCGGAGGTGACTAATGAAAAACTGTTTTTT
CDR3aa: CASSPEVTNEKLFF

abundance: .
d_gene: TRBD2
v_gene: TRBV6-5
j_gene: TRBJ2-7
CDR3nt: TGTGCCAGCGCCCCCGGGAGGGCACGCGAGCAGTACTTC
CDR3aa: CASAPGRAREQYF

abundance: .
d_gene: .
v_gene: TRBV5-6
j_gene: TRBJ2-3
CDR3nt: TGTGCCAGCAGCTTGGACCGTCATGGCACAGATACGCAGTATTTT
CDR3aa: CASSLDRHGTDTQYF

abundance: few
d_gene: .
v_gene: TRBV4-1
j_gene: TRBJ2-1
CDR3nt: TGCGCCAGCAGCCCCTATCTCCCGGGACCCTCCTACAATGAGCAGTTCTTC
CDR3aa: CASSPYLPGPSYNEQFF

abundance: .
d_gene: TRBD1
v_gene: TRBV18
j_gene: TRBJ1-1
CDR3nt: TGTGCCAGCTCACCAACATACGGACAGGGGGTTACTGAAGCTTTCTTT
CDR3aa: CASSPTYGQGVTEAFF

abundance: .
d_gene: .
v_gene: TRBV7-9
j_gene: TRBJ2-2
CDR3nt: TGTGCCAGCAGCTTTACAGTCACCGGGGAGCTGTTTTTT
CDR3aa: CASSFTVTGELFF

abundance: few
d_gene: TRBD2
v_gene: TRBV6-5
j_gene: TRBJ2-7
CDR3nt: TGTGCCAGCAGTTACTTTCGGGAGGGAAACGAGCAGTACTTC
CDR3aa: CASSYFREGNEQYF

abundance: .
d_gene: .
v_gene: TRBV27
j_gene: TRBJ2-5
CDR3nt: TGTGCCAGCAGTTGGGGGGGCAACCAGTACTTC
CDR3aa: CASSWGGNQYF

abundance: once
d_gene: .
v_gene: TRBV25-1
j_gene: TRBJ2-5
CDR3nt: TGTGCCAGCTCCAAAGACGCAGGACAAGAGACCCAGTACTTC
CDR3aa: CASSKDAGQETQYF

abundance: .
d_gene: TRBD2
v_gene: TRBV12-5
j_gene: TRBJ2-1
CDR3nt: TGTGCTAGTGGTTTGTTTGGGACTAGCGGGAGTGATGAGCAGTTCTTC
CDR3aa: CASGLFGTSGSDEQFF

abundance: .
d_gene: .
v_gene: TRBV4-3
j_gene: TRBJ2-1
CDR3nt: TGCGCCAGCAGTCGGGACGGCTCCTACAATGAGCAGTTCTTC
CDR3aa: CASSRDGSYNEQFF

abundance: few
d_gene: .
v_gene: TRBV14
j_gene: TRBJ2-2
CDR3nt: TGTGCCAGCAGCCAAGATCTAGGAGGGGAGCTGTTTTTT
CDR3aa: CASSQDLGGELFF

abundance: few
d_gene: TRBD1
v_gene: TRBV6-5
j_gene: TRBJ1-1
CDR3nt: TGTGCCAGCAGTCTCCGACAGGGGACTGAAGCTTTCTTT
CDR3aa: CASSLRQGTEAFF